A selection of T cell receptor beta chains follows, all from one sample in a study of blood T cell repertoires in COVID-19. TCRdb keeps only in-frame clones here, not all; method: immunoSEQ multiplex PCR. The sample lists 160,000 or so clones; 88% were seen once. The sequencing sample was made of peripheral blood. Receptors originate from a woman between 70 and 85 years old with acute or convalescent COVID-19. The CDR3 runs from the conserved cysteine through the conserved F or W. The D gene is left open where the match is weak. For some rows the clone size is stated as once, few or many, or as a class when expanded; others skip it.

TRBV15,TRBJ1-4,once,.,TGTGCCACCAGCAGAGATCTGGGGGGTAATGAAAAACTGTTTTTT,CATSRDLGGNEKLFF
TRBV28,TRBJ1-2,few,.,TGTGCCAGCAGTGTCACTCGGGGGGCCCATGGCTACACCTTC,CASSVTRGAHGYTF
TRBV20-1,TRBJ2-2,.,.,TGCAGTGCTAGTTCTGGGCGGGGGCTCAACACCGGGGAGCTGTTTTTT,CSASSGRGLNTGELFF
TRBV5-1,TRBJ2-1,.,TRBD1,TGCGCCAGCACCTGGGGACAGGGGTCCCACAATGAGCAGTTCTTC,CASTWGQGSHNEQFF
TRBV9,TRBJ1-1,.,.,TGTGCCAGCAGCCCCGACCCACAGTACACTGAAGCTTTCTTT,CASSPDPQYTEAFF
TRBV6-5,TRBJ2-7,.,TRBD1,TGTGCCAGCAATCTAGGGGGCAGGGGGCTTGGCGAGCAGTACTTC,CASNLGGRGLGEQYF
TRBV28,TRBJ1-2,.,TRBD1,TGTGCCAGCAGCCAGGGACAGGGCTTTTCAAGCTATGGCTACACCTTC,CASSQGQGFSSYGYTF
TRBV10-3,TRBJ2-3,.,TRBD1,TGTGCCATCGGTGAAGGGGACAGGGGCACAGATACGCAGTATTTT,CAIGEGDRGTDTQYF
TRBV5-4,TRBJ1-4,.,TRBD1,TGTGCCAGCAGCTTCACAGGGGCGGATAATGAAAAACTGTTTTTT,CASSFTGADNEKLFF
TRBV12-3/TRBV12-4,TRBJ1-5,.,.,TGTGCCAGCAGTTTCCAAGCGGGGCCCCAGCATTTT,CASSFQAGPQHF
TRBV4-1,TRBJ2-1,once,.,TGCGCCAGCAGCCAGCCGAGCCGGGGGTCCTACAATGAGCAGTTCTTC,CASSQPSRGSYNEQFF
TRBV20-1,TRBJ2-1,.,.,TGCAGTGCGCCGCGGCACAATGAGCAGTTCTTC,CSAPRHNEQFF
TRBV11-2,TRBJ1-1,.,.,TGTGCCAGCAGCTTTGGGAGGTTAGGGACTGAAGCTTTCTTT,CASSFGRLGTEAFF
TRBV5-4,TRBJ1-2,.,.,TGTGCCAGCAGCTTCCCCGGTACAGCAGGAGGCTACACCTTC,CASSFPGTAGGYTF
TRBV5-1,TRBJ1-5,.,TRBD1,TGCGCCAGCAGCACAGGGGATAGCAATCAGCCCCAGCATTTT,CASSTGDSNQPQHF
TRBV15,TRBJ2-6,.,.,TGTGCCACCAGCAGAGGGCGGGCGTCTGGGGCCAACGTCCTGACTTTC,CATSRGRASGANVLTF
TRBV19,TRBJ2-5,.,TRBD2,TGTGCCAGTAGTAGGGCTAGCGGGGGGTCGGGAGAGACCCAGTACTTC,CASSRASGGSGETQYF
TRBV7-2,TRBJ2-5,.,.,TGTGCCAGCAGCTTAGTCAGTGGTGAGACCCAGTACTTC,CASSLVSGETQYF
TRBV5-1,TRBJ1-1,.,.,TGCGCCAGCAGCTTTGCGGACACTGAAGCTTTCTTT,CASSFADTEAFF
TRBV7-8,TRBJ1-6,.,TRBD1,TGTGCCAGCAGCTCCCGGACAGGCAATTCACCCCTCCACTTT,CASSSRTGNSPLHF
TRBV4-1,TRBJ2-1,.,TRBD1,TGCGCCAGCAGCCAGTCCACAGGGGGGTCCTACAATGAGCAGTTCTTC,CASSQSTGGSYNEQFF
TRBV6-4,TRBJ1-2,many,.,TGTGCCAGCAGTGACCAGGACAACTCCTATGGCTACACCTTC,CASSDQDNSYGYTF
TRBV2,TRBJ1-3,.,.,TGTGCCAGCAGCCGGGAATCGTCTGGAAACACCATATATTTT,CASSRESSGNTIYF
TRBV7-8,TRBJ2-1,.,.,TGTGCCAGCAGCTTAAGGGGGGAAGCGGGGTACTACAATGAGCAGTTCTTC,CASSLRGEAGYYNEQFF
TRBV7-9,TRBJ2-1,.,.,TGTGCCAGCAGCTACGCCGGGACACGAAACAATGAGCAGTTCTTC,CASSYAGTRNNEQFF
TRBV7-3,TRBJ2-7,.,TRBD1,TGTGCCAGCAGCTTCACAGGGGGCGGCGGATACGAGCAGTACTTC,CASSFTGGGGYEQYF
TRBV6-5,TRBJ1-2,.,TRBD1,TGTGCCAGCAGTTACGGTGGGACAGGGGGAACTGGTGGCTACACCTTC,CASSYGGTGGTGGYTF
TRBV15,TRBJ1-1,.,.,TGTGCCACCAGCAGGGGTTGGGACACCCGTTTAGCTTTCTTT,CATSRGWDTRLAFF
TRBV19,TRBJ1-1,.,.,TGTGCCAGTAGTTATCAGGGTGACACTGAAGCTTTCTTT,CASSYQGDTEAFF
TRBV6-1,TRBJ1-6,.,.,TGTGCCAGCAGTGAAAGAGGACAGTTTAATTCACCCCTCCACTTT,CASSERGQFNSPLHF
TRBV6-5,TRBJ1-3,.,.,TGTGCCAGCACCACAAGCTCTGGAAACACCATATATTTT,CASTTSSGNTIYF
TRBV5-6,TRBJ1-1,.,.,TGTGCCAGCAGCCCCCGGGAAAGAAGATACACTGAAGCTTTCTTT,CASSPRERRYTEAFF
TRBV5-6,TRBJ1-2,.,.,TGTGCCAGCAGCCGCAGTGGTCCCATCTATGGCTACACCTTC,CASSRSGPIYGYTF
TRBV3-1/TRBV3-2,TRBJ2-6,.,TRBD2,TGTGCCAGCAGCCATGAAAGCGGGGGGGCCTCTGGGGCCAACGTCCTGACTTTC,CASSHESGGASGANVLTF
TRBV5-1,TRBJ2-3,.,.,TGCGCCAGCAGCCAAAACCGGGCAGATACGCAGTATTTT,CASSQNRADTQYF
TRBV9,TRBJ2-2,.,TRBD1,TGTGCCAGCAGCGTCCAGGGGGCAAGCACCGGGGAGCTGTTTTTT,CASSVQGASTGELFF
TRBV5-1,TRBJ2-7,.,TRBD1,TGCGCCAGCAGCTATGAGGCGACAGGGAACGAGCAGTACTTC,CASSYEATGNEQYF
TRBV20-1,TRBJ1-5,.,TRBD1,TGCAGTGCTAGTTACAGGGGAGAAAGGGATCAGCCCCAGCATTTT,CSASYRGERDQPQHF
TRBV7-2,TRBJ2-2,.,TRBD1,TGTGCCAGCAGCTCTCAACTTCGACAGGGCGGCGAGCTGTTTTTT,CASSSQLRQGGELFF
TRBV10-3,TRBJ2-1,.,TRBD2,TGTGCCATCAGCGCCGGATCTGCCCCGGGGGGGGGCAATGAGCAGTTCTTC,CAISAGSAPGGGNEQFF
TRBV5-1,TRBJ1-4,.,TRBD1,TGCGCCAGCGGACAGGGAATTAATGAAAAACTGTTTTTT,CASGQGINEKLFF
TRBV2,TRBJ1-3,once,.,TGTGCCAGCAGTGAAGTCTCGTTGGGGGGGTCTACTGGAAACACCATATATTTT,CASSEVSLGGSTGNTIYF
TRBV7-9,TRBJ2-7,once,TRBD1,TGTGCCAGCAGCCACCCCTTCGAAGGGACAGGCTCAACCTACGAGCAGTACTTC,CASSHPFEGTGSTYEQYF
TRBV7-9,TRBJ1-1,once,TRBD1,TGTGCCAGCAGCCGGACAGGGAGTGAAGCTTTCTTT,CASSRTGSEAFF
TRBV19,TRBJ2-1,once,TRBD1,TGTGCCAGTAGTATCGGCCAGGGGGCCTACAATGAGCAGTTCTTC,CASSIGQGAYNEQFF
TRBV7-9,TRBJ1-1,.,.,TGTGCCAGCAGCCCCCAGCCGCAGGGAGGCACTGAAGCTTTCTTT,CASSPQPQGGTEAFF
TRBV20-1,TRBJ1-6,few,TRBD1,TGCAGTGCCCGGGACAGTGGACGCCTCCACTTT,CSARDSGRLHF